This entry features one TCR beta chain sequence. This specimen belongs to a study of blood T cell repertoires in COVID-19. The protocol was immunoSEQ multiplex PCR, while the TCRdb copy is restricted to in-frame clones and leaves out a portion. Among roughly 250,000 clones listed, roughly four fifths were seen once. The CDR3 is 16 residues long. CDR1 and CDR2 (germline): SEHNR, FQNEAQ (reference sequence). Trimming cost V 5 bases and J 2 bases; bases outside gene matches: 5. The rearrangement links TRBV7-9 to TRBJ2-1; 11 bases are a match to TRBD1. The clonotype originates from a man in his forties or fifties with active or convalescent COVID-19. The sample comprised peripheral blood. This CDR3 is CASSPEGQGAYNEQFF. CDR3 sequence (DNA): TGTGCCAGCAGCCCCGAGGGACAGGGGGCCTACAATGAGCAGTTCTTC.